The TCR beta chain described here comes from a study of regulatory T cells in long-lasting Graves disease. Study information: Newly diagnosed Graves' patients had under 3 months of antithyroid drugs.

TCR beta libraries were built with iRepertoire HTBI primers and Arm-PCR of CDR3 regions. In the original processing: The study identified 62 TRBV and 13 to 15 TRBJ segments across samples. TCRdb reprocessed the multiplex PCR reads via MiXCR and lists one record per CDR3 protein. The V and J calls reflect TCRdb's pipeline rather than the authors' work. The sample includes around 480,000 distinct CDR3 sequences, roughly a sixth seen only once; the top ten take roughly 25%. Time point indicated: newly diagnosed GD, antithyroid drugs for less than 3 months. From RNA extracted from PBMCs, the TCR library was made. American Thyroid Association guidelines defined Graves' disease diagnosis. Per the germline V gene, CDR1 is KGHDR and CDR2 is SFDVKD. V dropped 1 base and J dropped 9 bases, with 15 bases sitting between them. This CDR3 comprises 15 residues. Ten or more counts support this clonotype. This sample also belongs to another study, concerning T cells in Graves' hyperthyroidism and ophthalmopathy. That study adds: Using the HTBI primer set, a first-round RT-PCR was run on the TCR CDR3.

This clonotype was sampled from a woman aged 35-65 years with Graves disease. This specimen consisted of peripheral blood mononuclear cells (PBMCs), obtained at new diagnosis, from a patient treated with antithyroid drugs. The chain is built from TRBV24-1 and TRBJ2-1; maybe TRBD2 (6 bases). This chain's CDR3 is CATSDFGGPNVEQFF. The CDR3 coding sequence is TGTGCCACCAGTGATTTCGGGGGTCCCAATGTTGAGCAGTTCTTC.